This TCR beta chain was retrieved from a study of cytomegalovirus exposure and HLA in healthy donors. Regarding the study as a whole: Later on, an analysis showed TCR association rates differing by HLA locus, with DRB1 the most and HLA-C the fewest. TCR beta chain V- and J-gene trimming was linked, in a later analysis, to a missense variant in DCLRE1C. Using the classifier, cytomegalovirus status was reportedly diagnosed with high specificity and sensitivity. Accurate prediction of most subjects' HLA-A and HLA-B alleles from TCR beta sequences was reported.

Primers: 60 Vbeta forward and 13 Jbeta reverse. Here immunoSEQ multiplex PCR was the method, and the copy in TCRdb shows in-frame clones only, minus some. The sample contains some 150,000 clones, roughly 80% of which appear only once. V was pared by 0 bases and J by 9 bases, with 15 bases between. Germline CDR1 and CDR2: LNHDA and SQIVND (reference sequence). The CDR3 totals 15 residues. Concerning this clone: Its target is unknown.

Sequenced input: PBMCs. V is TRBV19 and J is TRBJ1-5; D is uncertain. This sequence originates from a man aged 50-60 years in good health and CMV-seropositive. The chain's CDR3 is CASSIDWASGRPQHF. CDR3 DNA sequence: TGTGCCAGTAGTATAGATTGGGCGTCCGGAAGGCCCCAGCATTTT. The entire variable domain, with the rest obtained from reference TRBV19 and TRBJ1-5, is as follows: DGGITQSPKYLFRKEGQNVTLSCEQNLNHDAMYWYRQDPGQGLRLIYYSQIVNDFQKGDIAEGYSVSREKKESFPLTVTSAQKNPTAFYLCASSIDWASGRPQHFGDGTRLSIL.